Listed below are T cell receptor beta chains from one sample, sequenced in a study of cytomegalovirus exposure and HLA in healthy donors. Repertoires were generated with immunoSEQ multiplex PCR, while TCRdb's copy carries only in-frame clones and drops some. The sample comprises 50,000 to 80,000 clones, 85% to 90% of which are singletons, and approximately 1.5% rests with the top ten. Input material: PBMCs. These receptors originate from a woman aged 18-30 years in good health and CMV-seronegative. CDR3s include the opening cysteine and the closing phenylalanine or tryptophan. A D gene is named only where the DNA matches it firmly. Rows give clone size only sometimes, using once, few, many, or a class for an expanded clone.

TGTGCCAGCAGGCTGACAGGGTTCGGTCAGCCCCAGCATTTT	CASRLTGFGQPQHF	TRBV28	14	TRBJ1-5	NA	TRBD1
TGTGCCTGGGGGACAGGGAATCGGGTGAATCAGCCCCAGCATTTT	CAWGTGNRVNQPQHF	TRBV30	15	TRBJ1-5	NA	TRBD1
TGCAGCGTTGCACAGGCAGGGGAGACCCAGTACTTC	CSVAQAGETQYF	TRBV29-1	12	TRBJ2-5	NA	NA
TGTGCCAGCAGCTTGGCCCTGTATAGCAATCAGCCCCAGCATTTT	CASSLALYSNQPQHF	TRBV5-5	15	TRBJ1-5	NA	NA
TGTGCCAGCAGCTTTTTGAGGGGAGGGGAGGTGTTTTTT	CASSFLRGGEVFF	TRBV7-6	13	TRBJ1-4	once	NA
TGTGCCAGTAGTAGTTCCATACTCTATGGCTACACCTTC	CASSSSILYGYTF	TRBV19	13	TRBJ1-2	NA	NA
TGTGCCAGCACTGCGGGGGGGTACACCGGGGAGCTGTTTTTT	CASTAGGYTGELFF	TRBV7-2	14	TRBJ2-2	NA	TRBD2
TGCGCCAGCAGCTTGGGATGGCAGGGTGGGGAGACCCAGTACTTC	CASSLGWQGGETQYF	TRBV5-1	15	TRBJ2-5	NA	NA
TGTGCCAGCAGCTTAGATCCCCCCTCCGGGAGGTCCCACGAGCAGTACTTC	CASSLDPPSGRSHEQYF	TRBV11-2	17	TRBJ2-7	few	TRBD2
TGTGCCAGCAGTCCACTGACTAGCGGGGAGGGGGAGCAGTACTTC	CASSPLTSGEGEQYF	TRBV2	15	TRBJ2-7	NA	TRBD2
TGTGCCAGCTCACCACGGACAGATAACTATGGCTACACCTTC	CASSPRTDNYGYTF	TRBV18	14	TRBJ1-2	NA	NA
TGTGCCAGCAGCCAAGAGAGGGATACGCAGTATTTT	CASSQERDTQYF	TRBV4-2	12	TRBJ2-3	NA	NA
TGTGCCAGCAGCTTAGTTGTAGCAAACACTGAAGCTTTCTTT	CASSLVVANTEAFF	TRBV11-2	14	TRBJ1-1	NA	NA
TGTGCCTGGAGCCCATTTCGGACAGGGGCGCACGGCTACACCTTC	CAWSPFRTGAHGYTF	TRBV30	15	TRBJ1-2	NA	TRBD1
TGCAGTGCTAGCAAGGACAGGGTAGCTTTCTTT	CSASKDRVAFF	TRBV20-1	11	TRBJ1-1	NA	TRBD1
TGTGCCAGCAGCGCAAACAGGGGGCCCGGGGCCAACGTCCTGACTTTC	CASSANRGPGANVLTF	TRBV7-8	16	TRBJ2-6	NA	TRBD1
TGTGCCAGCAGCCCCGACAGGGGGCGAACAGATACGCAGTATTTT	CASSPDRGRTDTQYF	TRBV7-3	15	TRBJ2-3	NA	TRBD1
TGCGCCAGCAGCTTGGGACTAGCGGGAGCATACGAGCAGTACTTC	CASSLGLAGAYEQYF	TRBV5-1	15	TRBJ2-7	NA	TRBD2
TGTGCCAGCTCACCAGAGTTTATAACAGGGGGCAATCAGCCCCAGCATTTT	CASSPEFITGGNQPQHF	TRBV18	17	TRBJ1-5	NA	TRBD1
TGTGCCAGCAGTGAAATGCGCGGGGGGATCAATGAGCAGTTCTTC	CASSEMRGGINEQFF	TRBV2	15	TRBJ2-1	NA	TRBD2
TGTGCCAGCAGCTTAGATATGACTGAAGCTTTCTTT	CASSLDMTEAFF	TRBV11-2	12	TRBJ1-1	NA	NA
TGCGCCAGCAGTGAGGGACAGGGGGTCACTGAAGCTTTCTTT	CASSEGQGVTEAFF	TRBV10-1	14	TRBJ1-1	NA	TRBD1
TGTGCCAGCAGCGCCGGACAGGGTGGGGCCACCGGGGAGCTGTTTTTT	CASSAGQGGATGELFF	TRBV9	16	TRBJ2-2	once	TRBD1
TGCGCCAGCAGCCACGTCCTAGGGACTAGCCTCACGGATACGCAGTATTTT	CASSHVLGTSLTDTQYF	TRBV4-3	17	TRBJ2-3	NA	TRBD2
TGTGCCATCAGTGAGTCCCGCGGGCTAGAGACCCAGTACTTC	CAISESRGLETQYF	TRBV10-3	14	TRBJ2-5	NA	NA
TGTGCCAGCGGGAGTGTGGTGATGAACACTGAAGCTTTCTTT	CASGSVVMNTEAFF	TRBV6-5	14	TRBJ1-1	NA	NA
TGTGCCAGCAGCCACAGGACAGGCTATCAGCCCCAGCATTTT	CASSHRTGYQPQHF	TRBV21-1	14	TRBJ1-5	NA	NA
TGTGCCAGCAGCGCCAGGACAGGGTGGGCAGAGACCCAGTACTTC	CASSARTGWAETQYF	TRBV7-3	15	TRBJ2-5	NA	TRBD1
TGCAGCGTTGTTTTGAGGACAGGCCCCTACGAGCAGTACTTC	CSVVLRTGPYEQYF	TRBV29-1	14	TRBJ2-7	once	TRBD1
TGTGCCGCGCAGAGCCGCGGTGAAAAACTGTTTTTT	CAAQSRGEKLFF	TRBV25-1	12	TRBJ1-4	NA	NA
TGTGCCAGCAGTGGAACAGGGGTGGGCACTGAAGCTTTCTTT	CASSGTGVGTEAFF	TRBV25-1	14	TRBJ1-1	NA	TRBD1
TGTGCCAGCAGTGAAGATCTGGGCGCGGGGTGGGAGCAGTACTTC	CASSEDLGAGWEQYF	TRBV6-1	15	TRBJ2-7	few	NA
TGTGCCAGCAGCTTAGGCCCAGGTTACAATGAGCAGTTCTTC	CASSLGPGYNEQFF	TRBV7-2	14	TRBJ2-1	NA	NA
TGTGCCAGCAGCCCCGGACAGGGAAGCGATGAGCAGTTCTTC	CASSPGQGSDEQFF	TRBV6-4	14	TRBJ2-1	NA	TRBD1
TGTGCCAGCAGTTCACCCTCGGAGGGGAGGGACGAGCAGTACTTC	CASSSPSEGRDEQYF	TRBV28	15	TRBJ2-7	NA	TRBD2
TGCAGCGTTGAAGGACTAGCGGGAGGGTCCTACGAGCAGTACTTC	CSVEGLAGGSYEQYF	TRBV29-1	15	TRBJ2-7	NA	TRBD2
TGTGCCAGCAGAGGGGACAGCTTTAACTATGGCTACACCTTC	CASRGDSFNYGYTF	TRBV2	14	TRBJ1-2	NA	TRBD1
TGTGCCAGCAGCCGGACAGGGCTGGGCTACGAGCAGTACTTC	CASSRTGLGYEQYF	TRBV6-1	14	TRBJ2-7	once	TRBD1
TGTGCCAGCAGTCCACTAGCGGGAGGGGAGACCCAGTACTTC	CASSPLAGGETQYF	TRBV27	14	TRBJ2-5	NA	TRBD2
TGTGCCAGCAGGCTAACAGGGTACGAGCAGTTCTTC	CASRLTGYEQFF	TRBV6-1	12	TRBJ2-1	NA	NA
TGTGCCAGCGCCGCAGGGTCCACCTACGAGCAGTACTTC	CASAAGSTYEQYF	TRBV7-2	13	TRBJ2-7	NA	NA